Each of the 3 T cell receptor beta chains below was sequenced from the same sample in a study of blood T cell repertoires in COVID-19. Libraries were prepared by immunoSEQ multiplex PCR; TCRdb keeps only in-frame clonotypes and omits some of them. This repertoire shows roughly 42,000 clones, roughly nine tenths found once; its top ten account for 8.5% to 10%. Sequenced input: peripheral blood. All receptors derive from a man aged 30 to 39 with active or convalescent COVID-19.

This clone was seen once. The V call is TRBV3-1 (or the pseudogene TRBV3-2), the J call TRBJ2-2, with 10 nucleotides matching TRBD1. V dropped 6 bases and J dropped 5; count of bases not matched to a gene: 9. The length of the CDR3 is 16 residues. Germline V gene data show CDR1 as LGHDT and CDR2 as YNNKEL (reference sequence). The CDR3 nucleotides are TGTGCCAGCAGTCCCCGACAGGGGGCGGTAACCGGGGAGCTGTTTTTT. Its protein is CASSPRQGAVTGELFF.

The chain is built from TRBV6-5 and TRBJ2-2; TRBD1 might be the D (7 bases). CDR3 size: 15 residues. V was trimmed by 3 bases and J by 7 bases, leaving 15 bases between them. Germline V gives CDR1 MNHEY, CDR2 SVGAGI. In nucleotides, the CDR3 is TGTGCCAGCAGTTATAAATTCCAGGGGGGCGGGGAGCTGTTTTTT. This sequence encodes CASSYKFQGGGELFF.

The V gene is TRBV12-5, the J gene TRBJ2-7; 10 bases align to TRBD1. The CDR3 runs to 15 residues. The V and J ends lost 5 bases and 5 bases, in that order; junction bases with no gene match: 9. Germline lookup yields CDR1 LGHNT and CDR2 FRNRAP. The CDR3 loop is CASGVRDRGFDEQYF. CDR3 sequence (DNA): TGTGCTAGTGGTGTCCGGGACAGGGGTTTCGACGAGCAGTACTTC.